This T cell receptor (beta chain) is drawn from a study of blood T cell repertoires in COVID-19. Study summary: Nucleic acid was either cDNA or gDNA, and it came from T cells, B-cell-depleted T cells, or PBMCs.

The V end lost 3 bases, the J end lost 6 bases, and 9 bases lay between the germline ends. The CDR3 consists of 13 residues. Germline V gives CDR1 KGHSH, CDR2 LQKENI. Across 20 to 25 US areas, participants ranged in age from about 18 to 100 years. Recovery meant two consecutive negative NP/OP PCR tests, professional clearance, or resolved symptoms. As processed by the authors: For nucleated cells, counts were estimated from reference gene primer amplification. Sequencing was performed with immunoSEQ multiplex PCR; in TCRdb, only in-frame clones are kept and a portion is missing. That table supplies the V and J calls and clone size; D and trimming were determined from the DNA. The sample shows hundreds of thousands of clones, around 90% of them seen only once.

The chain is built from TRBV18 and TRBJ2-1; possibly TRBD1 for D (6 bases). The material sequenced was PBMCs or T cells enriched from blood (not recorded which). The TCR sequence derives from a woman between 50 and 59 years old who had recovered from COVID-19. The CDR3 is CASSPGTLNEQFF. The CDR3, as DNA: TGTGCCAGCTCACCGGGGACACTCAATGAGCAGTTCTTC.